One and the same sample provided the 23 T cell receptor beta chains below, sequenced in a study of a mutant IDH1 vaccine in newly diagnosed glioma (dated by TCRdb to the early 2020s). Per the publication, the time point label means: week 47, end of study. Every vaccine dose consisted of 300 ug of a 20-mer mutant IDH1 peptide in Montanide, administered subcutaneously together with topical imiquimod. Libraries were built with the immunoSEQ multiplex PCR assay. TCRdb's version of the immuneACCESS table is confined to in-frame rearrangements and falls short of the full clone set. An unresolved V gene accounts for under half of the shortfall where checked; the remainder is of unknown origin. Across this sample there are 24,000 or so clones, with approximately 81% seen only once. The leading ten clones occupy roughly 2.8% of the sample. What these receptors recognize is not known. The source was PBMCs, collected from a glioma patient whose treatment included an IDH1 peptide vaccine. The receptors here all came from a man aged 40-55 years with glioma.

V and J are TRBV19 and TRBJ2-7, with 7 bases fitting TRBD1. The CDR3 contains 15 residues. Germline V gene data show CDR1 as LNHDA and CDR2 as SQIVND (reference sequence). Trimming took 5 bases from V and 5 from J; bases not matched to a gene: 12. The CDR3 loop is CASSEPGQRRNEQYF. The CDR3 DNA follows: TGTGCCAGTAGTGAACCGGGACAGAGGCGCAACGAGCAGTACTTC.

V is TRBV9 and J is TRBJ2-1, with 11 bases lining up with TRBD2. The V segment lost 1 base and the J segment 6 bases; nucleotides outside the gene matches: 3. CDR1 SGDLS and CDR2 YYNGEE come from the germline V gene. This CDR3 is 15 amino acids long. CDR3 region: CASSVQLAGVNEQFF. The CDR3 bases are TGTGCCAGCAGCGTACAACTAGCGGGAGTCAATGAGCAGTTCTTC. Looking up the rest from reference TRBV9 and TRBJ2-1 gives the full variable domain: DSGVTQTPKHLITATGQRVTLRCSPRSGDLSVYWYQQSLDQGLQFLIQYYNGEERAKGNILERFSAQQFPDLHSELNLSSLELGDSALYFCASSVQLAGVNEQFFGPGTRLTVL.

CDR3: CASSAQRGGRTSEYNEQFF. The CDR3 nucleotides read TGTGCCAGCTCCGCCCAAAGGGGGGGACGGACTAGCGAGTACAATGAGCAGTTCTTC. V and J are TRBV18 and TRBJ2-1; TRBD2 agrees at 9 bases. The CDR3 is 19 amino acids. V was clipped by 6 bases and J by 4 bases; unmatched bases: 19. Germline V gene sequence: CDR1 KGHSH, CDR2 LQKENI.

In this sample, this clone turned up once. This chain uses TRBV10-3 with TRBJ2-7, with TRBD2 as a possible D gene (5 bases). The CDR3 is made up of 17 amino acids. The germline V gene encodes CDR1 ENHRY and CDR2 SYGVKD. V shed 0 bases and J shed 5 bases, with 20 bases lying between them. This CDR3 is CAISESKSGDYRNEQYF. CDR3 nucleotides: TGTGCCATCAGTGAGTCTAAAAGTGGAGACTATAGAAACGAGCAGTACTTC.

The chain links TRBV19 to TRBJ2-7; 9 nucleotides line up with TRBD1. Trimming took 4 bases from V and 2 from J; bases not matched to a gene: 6. The CDR3 length is 15 residues. Per germline, CDR1 LNHDA and CDR2 SQIVND (reference sequence). The CDR3 DNA follows: TGTGCCAGTAGTACCGGGACAGGGTCCCCCTACGAGCAGTACTTC. Its translation: CASSTGTGSPYEQYF. Combining the CDR3 with reference TRBV19 and TRBJ2-7 gives the whole variable domain DGGITQSPKYLFRKEGQNVTLSCEQNLNHDAMYWYRQDPGQGLRLIYYSQIVNDFQKGDIAEGYSVSREKKESFPLTVTSAQKNPTAFYLCASSTGTGSPYEQYFGPGTRLTVT.

The chain carries TRBV9 and TRBJ2-7, with 13 bases lining up with TRBD2. Trimming cost V 4 bases and J 5 bases; bases outside gene matches: 9. There are 16 residues in the CDR3. Germline V gene lookup returns CDR1 SGDLS and CDR2 YYNGEE. CDR3 bases: TGTGCCAGCAGCTCCTCCCGGACTAGCGGGAGCCACGAGCAGTACTTC. Protein sequence: CASSSSRTSGSHEQYF.

The J gene is TRBJ2-3, the V gene TRBV5-1, with 9 bases identical to TRBD2. The germline gives CDR1 SGHRS, CDR2 YFSETQ. CDR3 size: 19 residues. V lost 4 bases to trimming and J lost 0 bases; unmatched junction nucleotides: 15. The CDR3 bases are TGCGCCAGCAGCCCTGGCGGAGCGGGAGGTTCAACTAGCACAGATACGCAGTATTTT. Amino acid sequence: CASSPGGAGGSTSTDTQYF.

The chain recombines TRBV6-1 with TRBJ1-3; no firm D call. The CDR3 has 12 amino acids. Germline assignment: CDR1 MNHNS and CDR2 SASEGT. The V gene lost 2 bases and the J gene lost 6 bases, with 5 bases spanning the gap. The CDR3 protein is CASSESVNTIYF. CDR3 coding DNA: TGTGCCAGCAGTGAAAGCGTAAACACCATATATTTT.

This clone turned up a few times. The chain is built from TRBV28 and TRBJ1-1; 8 bases are shared with TRBD1. V gave up 7 bases and J gave up 0 bases; unmatched junction bases: 4. The germline V gene has CDR1 MDHEN and CDR2 SYDVKM. This CDR3 spans 14 amino acids. The CDR3 DNA is TGTGCCAGCATAGAGGACAGGGTGAACACTGAAGCTTTCTTT. Its translation: CASIEDRVNTEAFF.

The chain recombines TRBV9 with TRBJ1-1, with D possibly being TRBD1 (6 bases). Trimming removed 4 bases from V and 3 bases from J, with 10 bases in between. Germline lookup yields CDR1 SGDLS and CDR2 YYNGEE. The length of the CDR3 is 13 residues. CDR3 coding DNA: TGTGCCAGCAGCACTCAGGGGTACACTGAAGCTTTCTTT. Translation gives CASSTQGYTEAFF.

The V call is TRBV11-2, the J call TRBJ2-5; D call uncertain. Between the trimmed V and J ends, which lost 6 bases and 0 bases, there was a span of 11 bases. The CDR3 is made up of 14 amino acids. CDR1 SGHAT and CDR2 FQNNGV come from the germline V gene. Here the CDR3 DNA reads TGTGCCAGCAGTATCGCCGACCACCAAGAGACCCAGTACTTC. Its translation is CASSIADHQETQYF.

V and J are TRBV7-9 and TRBJ1-1; D gene ambiguous. V dropped 6 bases and J dropped 4 bases, with 15 bases sitting between them. Germline CDR1 SEHNR, CDR2 FQNEAQ (reference sequence). The length of the CDR3 is 14 residues. The CDR3 DNA reads as TGTGCCAGCAGGCAGTCATGGGATCGCACTGAAGCTTTCTTT. It is translated as CASRQSWDRTEAFF.

This clone was counted only a few times. The chain joins TRBV19 to TRBJ1-2; 9 bases match TRBD1. CDR1 and CDR2 (germline): LNHDA, SQIVND (reference sequence). The trim removed 2 bases at V and 2 bases at J, leaving 6 bases unmatched. This CDR3 is 16 amino acids long. The CDR3 protein is CASSISGTGSNYGYTF. CDR3 nucleotides: TGTGCCAGTAGTATATCCGGGACAGGGTCGAACTATGGCTACACCTTC. Full variable domain (outside the CDR3, taken from reference TRBV19 and TRBJ1-2): DGGITQSPKYLFRKEGQNVTLSCEQNLNHDAMYWYRQDPGQGLRLIYYSQIVNDFQKGDIAEGYSVSREKKESFPLTVTSAQKNPTAFYLCASSISGTGSNYGYTFGSGTRLTVV.

The rearrangement joins TRBV19 to TRBJ1-5, with D perhaps TRBD1 (6 bases). The CDR3 consists of 16 residues. The germline CDR1 and CDR2 sequences are LNHDA and SQIVND (reference sequence). With 0 bases removed from V and 3 bases from J, the gap between germline ends came to 12 bases. CDR3 residues: CASSIDRGGPNQPQHF. Here the CDR3 DNA reads TGTGCCAGTAGTATAGATCGGGGGGGCCCCAATCAGCCCCAGCATTTT.

This clone was counted only a few times. The V call is TRBV4-2, the J call TRBJ2-1; 9 bases map to TRBD2. This CDR3 has 15 amino acids. V lost 5 bases and J lost 6; bases outside the gene matches: 8. CDR1 is LGHNA, CDR2 YNFKEQ, per germline. CDR3 amino acids: CASSESSGRFNEQFF. CDR3 nucleotide sequence: TGTGCCAGCAGCGAAAGCAGCGGGAGGTTCAATGAGCAGTTCTTC.

The genes are TRBV19 and TRBJ2-5; D is undetermined. V dropped 4 bases and J dropped 5 bases, with 11 bases sitting between them. This CDR3 is built from 13 residues. Germline assignment: CDR1 LNHDA and CDR2 SQIVND (reference sequence). CDR3 DNA sequence: TGTGCCAGTAGTACCGGCGTTTGGGAGACCCAGTACTTC. It specifies CASSTGVWETQYF.

This clone was counted a single time. The CDR3 spells CASSEGRSGNTIYF. DNA of the CDR3: TGTGCCAGTAGTGAGGGACGCTCTGGAAACACCATATATTTT. The chain couples TRBV19 to TRBJ1-3; possible D gene TRBD1, 5 bases. CDR3 length: 14 amino acids. Per germline, CDR1 LNHDA and CDR2 SQIVND (reference sequence). Deletions cut 5 bases from V and 0 bases from J, with 8 bases between.

The chain combines TRBV9 with TRBJ2-5; possibly TRBD1 or TRBD2 for D (7 bases each). The V gene lost 3 bases and the J gene lost 0 bases, with 12 bases spanning the gap. The germline CDR1 and CDR2 sequences are SGDLS and YYNGEE. The CDR3 extends over 15 amino acids. The CDR3 loop reads CASSAGGGYQETQYF. CDR3 nucleotide sequence: TGTGCCAGCAGCGCAGGGGGGGGGTACCAAGAGACCCAGTACTTC. The whole variable domain, remainder taken from reference TRBV9 and TRBJ2-5, is DSGVTQTPKHLITATGQRVTLRCSPRSGDLSVYWYQQSLDQGLQFLIQYYNGEERAKGNILERFSAQQFPDLHSELNLSSLELGDSALYFCASSAGGGYQETQYFGPGTRLLVL.

This clone turned up a few times. The chain couples TRBV5-4 to TRBJ1-1; possible D gene TRBD1, 6 bases. Germline CDR1 is SGHNT and CDR2 is YYREEE (reference sequence). Deletions cut 4 bases from V and 4 bases from J, with 17 bases between. The CDR3 length is 15 residues. The CDR3 here is CASSNPGTRGTEAFF. Written as DNA, the CDR3 is TGTGCCAGCAGCAATCCCGGGACCAGGGGCACTGAAGCTTTCTTT.

The V and J genes are TRBV19 and TRBJ1-1, with D tentatively TRBD1 (5 bases). This CDR3 is built from 14 residues. The germline gives CDR1 LNHDA, CDR2 SQIVND (reference sequence). V shed 7 bases and J shed 1 base, with 13 bases lying between them. CDR3 protein: CASTAGTENTEAFF. The CDR3 DNA sequence: TGTGCCAGTACCGCCGGGACTGAGAACACTGAAGCTTTCTTT.

The chain is built from TRBV5-4 and TRBJ2-5; a possible D gene is TRBD1 (6 bases). Deletions cut 0 bases from V and 1 base from J, with 10 bases between. CDR1 SGHNT and CDR2 YYREEE come from the germline V gene (reference sequence). The CDR3 length is 15 residues. The CDR3 DNA follows: TGTGCCAGCAGCTTGGATGACAGGCCCCAAGAGACCCAGTACTTC. It is translated as CASSLDDRPQETQYF. Looking up the rest from reference TRBV5-4 and TRBJ2-5 gives the full variable domain: ETGVTQSPTHLIKTRGQQVTLRCSSQSGHNTVSWYQQALGQGPQFIFQYYREEENGRGNFPPRFSGLQFPNYSSELNVNALELDDSALYLCASSLDDRPQETQYFGPGTRLLVL.

This clone occurred once. V is TRBV9 and J is TRBJ2-7, with 14 bases aligning to TRBD2. CDR1 SGDLS and CDR2 YYNGEE come from the germline V gene. CDR3 length: 18 amino acids. Trimming took 3 bases from V and 3 from J; bases not matched to a gene: 11. The CDR3 loop is CASSASGLAGAGNYEQYF. CDR3 nucleotide sequence: TGTGCCAGCAGCGCATCGGGACTAGCGGGAGCCGGAAACTACGAGCAGTACTTC.

The chain carries TRBV29-1 and TRBJ2-6, with 11 bases aligning to TRBD1. This CDR3 spans 16 amino acids. Looked up from germline, CDR1 is SQVTM and CDR2 is ANQGSEA. With V trimmed by 3 bases and J by 2 bases, 3 bases remained unmatched. The CDR3 is CSVDGGQGAGANVLTF. The CDR3 DNA is TGCAGCGTTGATGGGGGACAGGGGGCTGGGGCCAACGTCCTGACTTTC. Full variable domain (rest looked up from reference TRBV29-1 and TRBJ2-6): SAVISQKPSRDICQRGTSLTIQCQVDSQVTMMFWYRQQPGQSLTLIATANQGSEATYESGFVIDKFPISRPNLTFSTLTVSNMSPEDSSIYLCSVDGGQGAGANVLTFGAGSRLTVL.